The clone carrying this TCR beta chain came up a few times. Its target is unknown. This specimen belongs to a study of T cells after yellow fever vaccination. One entry per CDR3 protein results from TCRdb running MiXCR on the 5' RACE reads. The sample includes more than 300,000 distinct CDR3 sequences, 6.8% of them seen just once. Study-wide points: The study re-detected most primary-vaccination clones after the booster (96% CD4, around 89% CD8). Abundant contaminating clonotypes from the bulk population could appear in FACS-sorted repertoires.

This receptor was obtained from a man younger than 30 who received the YFV17D yellow fever vaccine. The sequenced sample was PBMCs, obtained 45 days after the first yellow fever vaccination.

The DNA for the CDR3 is TGCAGCGTTGATGTGGGGGGGCTTAGGGAAAAACTGTTTTTT. Translated, it gives CSVDVGGLREKLFF. The chain employs TRBV29-1 and TRBJ1-4; weak D call: TRBD1 (6 bases). The CDR3 sequence is 14 residues long. Germline V gives CDR1 SQVTM, CDR2 ANQGSEA. With 3 bases removed from V and 8 bases from J, the gap between germline ends came to 16 bases.